There are a few counts of the clone carrying this T cell receptor beta chain. Its antigen is undetermined. The length of the CDR3 is 15 residues. Germline trimming cut 5 bases from V and 6 bases from J; bases unmatched to any gene: 11. Germline V gives CDR1 SGHNT, CDR2 YYREEE (reference sequence). Both 60 Vbeta primers and 13 Jbeta primers went into the PCR. Sequenced by immunoSEQ multiplex PCR; TCRdb stores in-frame clones only, minus some. The table shows 90,000 to 140,000 clones, with 75% to 85% occurring only once. This specimen comes from a study of cytomegalovirus exposure and HLA in healthy donors. The study's findings and limits: Accurate prediction of most subjects' HLA-A and HLA-B alleles from TCR beta sequences was reported.

What was sequenced was PBMCs. This TCR was sampled from a man younger than 45 in good health and CMV-seronegative. The rearrangement joins TRBV5-4 to TRBJ2-5; 9 bases are shared with TRBD2. CDR3 sequence: CASSTGLAPGQTQYF. In DNA form, the CDR3 reads TGTGCCAGCAGTACGGGACTAGCCCCAGGACAGACCCAGTACTTC.